This entry lists 23 T cell receptor beta chains sequenced from one sample in a study of T cell changes during pregnancy in multiple sclerosis. Libraries were prepared by immunoSEQ multiplex PCR; TCRdb keeps only in-frame clonotypes and omits some of them. The table lists 45,000 to 60,000 clones, approximately 91% of them singletons. The material was peripheral blood, obtained after pregnancy. Receptors were obtained from a female donor in good health, enrolled as a control in a pregnancy study.

This clone was detected only once. The gene calls are TRBV2 and TRBJ2-3, with TRBD2 as a possible D gene (6 bases). The CDR3 loop spans 16 amino acids. CDR1 is SNHLY and CDR2 is FYNNEI in the germline V gene. Trimming took off 6 bases at V and 2 bases at J, with 18 bases between the two ends. CDR3 protein: CASREGLPMPTDTQYF. The CDR3 bases are TGTGCCAGCAGGGAGGGACTCCCTATGCCCACAGATACGCAGTATTTT.

The chain is built from TRBV5-1 and TRBJ1-4; D is uncertain. The CDR3 runs to 16 residues. Germline V gene data show CDR1 as SGHRS and CDR2 as YFSETQ. V shed 0 bases and J shed 3 bases, with 12 bases lying between them. As DNA, the CDR3 is TGCGCCAGCAGCTTGGGAGGGCGTGGACCTAATGAAAAACTGTTTTTT. Its translation is CASSLGGRGPNEKLFF.

The rearrangement uses TRBV6-5 and TRBJ2-7; 8 nucleotides line up with TRBD2. This CDR3 region has 12 residues. Germline assignment: CDR1 MNHEY and CDR2 SVGAGI. V lost 9 bases, J lost 7 bases, and 8 bases stayed unmatched. Written as DNA, the CDR3 is TGTGCCAGTAAGCGGGAGTTGGGTGAGCAGTACTTC. It is translated as CASKRELGEQYF.

The chain joins TRBV5-6 to TRBJ2-1; possibly TRBD2 for D (6 bases). Germline CDR1 SGHDT, CDR2 YYEEEE. Trimming took off 3 bases at V and 10 bases at J, with 17 bases between the two ends. The CDR3 consists of 14 residues. CDR3 sequence reads: CASSYALSRGEQFF. CDR3 bases: TGTGCCAGCAGCTATGCTCTTTCTCGGGGGGAGCAGTTCTTC.

The chain joins TRBV9 to TRBJ2-3; the match to TRBD2 covers 10 bases. Germline trimming cut 1 base from V and 5 bases from J; bases unmatched to any gene: 7. The CDR3 is 16 residues long. Germline V lookup: CDR1 SGDLS, CDR2 YYNGEE. CDR3 DNA: TGTGCCAGCAGCGTACCTAGCGGGAGTAGGGGAGATACGCAGTATTTT. Protein product: CASSVPSGSRGDTQYF. Full variable domain (missing parts from reference TRBV9 and TRBJ2-3): DSGVTQTPKHLITATGQRVTLRCSPRSGDLSVYWYQQSLDQGLQFLIQYYNGEERAKGNILERFSAQQFPDLHSELNLSSLELGDSALYFCASSVPSGSRGDTQYFGPGTRLTVL.

The chain recombines TRBV11-2 with TRBJ1-1; 9 nucleotides agree with TRBD1. The CDR3 totals 18 residues. J was trimmed by 0 bases and V by 3 bases; bases with no gene match: 11. Germline V gives CDR1 SGHAT, CDR2 FQNNGV. CDR3 sequence: CASSLIGTGNLMNTEAFF. In DNA, the CDR3 is TGTGCCAGCAGCTTGATCGGGACAGGGAATCTTATGAACACTGAAGCTTTCTTT.

The chain has TRBV7-2 and TRBJ2-6, with TRBD1 as a possible D gene (6 bases). The CDR3 has 15 amino acids. CDR1 is SGHTA and CDR2 is FQGNSA in the germline V gene. The V gene lost 4 bases and the J gene lost 1 base, with 8 bases spanning the gap. Written as DNA, the CDR3 is TGTGCCAGCAGCTCAACAGGGTCTGGGGCCAACGTCCTGACTTTC. Translating it yields CASSSTGSGANVLTF. The complete variable domain, with remaining parts taken from reference TRBV7-2 and TRBJ2-6, reads GAGVSQSPSNKVTEKGKDVELRCDPISGHTALYWYRQSLGQGLEFLIYFQGNSAPDKSGLPSDRFSAERTGGSVSTLTIQRTQQEDSAVYLCASSSTGSGANVLTFGAGSRLTVL.

The DNA for the CDR3 is TGCGCCAGCAGCCAAACCCCTCCAGGCGGGACAGGGGTCCACGAGCAGTACTTC. It codes for CASSQTPPGGTGVHEQYF. The chain uses TRBV4-1 and TRBJ2-7; the match to TRBD1 covers 10 bases. The J segment lost 5 bases and the V segment lost 2 bases, leaving 15 bases of the junction unmatched. The CDR3 is made up of 18 amino acids. The V gene's germline CDR1 is MGHRA and CDR2 YSYEKL.

V usage is TRBV28 and J usage is TRBJ2-5, with 10 bases aligning to TRBD1. The CDR3 length is 16 residues. Per the germline V gene, CDR1 is MDHEN and CDR2 is SYDVKM. V shed 4 bases and J 5 bases; nucleotides not matched to a gene: 10. The chain's CDR3 is CASSSVFDRGPETQYF. The CDR3 DNA follows: TGTGCCAGCAGTTCAGTCTTTGACAGGGGGCCCGAGACCCAGTACTTC.

The rearrangement links TRBV30 to TRBJ1-2; D remains ambiguous. Trimming removed 4 bases at V and 0 bases at J, with 6 bases between. The CDR3 sequence is 12 residues long. Germline CDR1 GTSNPN, CDR2 SVGIG (reference sequence). As DNA, the CDR3 is TGTGCCTGGAATTCGGCTAACTATGGCTACACCTTC. Translation gives CAWNSANYGYTF.

This rearrangement joins TRBV28 to TRBJ2-7; 7 bases are a match to TRBD1. This CDR3 has 16 residues. From germline, CDR1 is MDHEN and CDR2 SYDVKM. Trimming took 7 bases from V and 3 from J; bases not matched to a gene: 15. CDR3 amino acids: CASTLVPGQPIYEQYF. CDR3 bases: TGTGCCAGCACCTTAGTACCGGGACAGCCTATCTACGAGCAGTACTTC.

The rearrangement uses TRBV7-2 and TRBJ1-5; TRBD1 aligns across 10 bases. CDR1 and CDR2 (germline): SGHTA, FQGNSA. The CDR3 is made up of 15 amino acids. V dropped 4 bases and J dropped 6; count of bases not matched to a gene: 6. The DNA for the CDR3 is TGTGCCAGCAGCTCGACGGACAGGGGGGGTCAGCCCCAGCATTTT. It specifies CASSSTDRGGQPQHF.

A few counts support this clone. The chain couples TRBV14 to TRBJ1-1; the match to TRBD1 covers 10 bases. This CDR3 contains 14 residues. Germline V gene data show CDR1 as SGHDN and CDR2 as FVKESK. Unmatched junction bases numbered 7, after V lost 3 bases and J lost 9 bases. The CDR3 DNA reads as TGTGCCAGCAGCCACCCTCCGGACAGGGGGAAAGCTTTCTTT. It codes for CASSHPPDRGKAFF.

The chain's CDR3 is CASSLGGRYDQPQHF. Written as DNA, the CDR3 is TGTGCCAGCAGCTTAGGGGGCAGATATGATCAGCCCCAGCATTTT. V usage is TRBV7-2 and J usage is TRBJ1-5; D is perhaps TRBD1 (5 bases). Per germline, CDR1 SGHTA and CDR2 FQGNSA. The CDR3 has 15 amino acids. Deletions cut 1 base from V and 5 bases from J, with 12 bases between.

This clone has a handful of counts. The chain couples TRBV7-9 to TRBJ2-6; D may be TRBD2 (5 bases). The CDR3 contains 15 residues. CDR1 is SEHNR, CDR2 FQNEAQ, per germline (reference sequence). V lost 4 bases, J lost 12 bases, and 19 bases lay in between. The CDR3 protein is CASSSFTGKESVLTF. The CDR3 DNA follows: TGTGCCAGCAGCTCCTTCACCGGGAAGGAGAGCGTCCTGACTTTC.

This chain connects TRBV28 to TRBJ2-3; 7 nucleotides align to TRBD1. The CDR3 has 16 amino acids. J gave up 2 bases and V 0 bases, and 5 bases lay outside the gene matches. Germline CDR1 is MDHEN and CDR2 is SYDVKM. CDR3 loop: CASSLWVQGITDTQYF. The CDR3, as DNA: TGTGCCAGCAGTTTATGGGTACAGGGGATCACAGATACGCAGTATTTT.

The gene calls are TRBV5-1 and TRBJ1-4; D is uncertain. In germline, CDR1 is SGHRS, CDR2 YFSETQ. The length of the CDR3 is 15 residues. Between the trimmed V and J ends, which lost 0 bases and 0 bases, there was a span of 6 bases. The CDR3 DNA is TGCGCCAGCAGCTTGGTGTCAGCAACTAATGAAAAACTGTTTTTT. Its protein product is CASSLVSATNEKLFF.

This chain connects TRBV9 to TRBJ1-2; D is perhaps TRBD1 (6 bases). The CDR3 runs 14 residues. Trimming took 3 bases from V and 3 from J, leaving 12 bases between them. From germline, CDR1 is SGDLS and CDR2 YYNGEE. CDR3 bases: TGTGCCAGCAGCGCGGTTGCAGGGGACTATGGCTACACCTTC. Residues: CASSAVAGDYGYTF.

This clone has a single count. The rearrangement joins TRBV5-1 to TRBJ1-1, with 7 bases that match TRBD1. This CDR3 is built from 14 residues. The germline V gene encodes CDR1 SGHRS and CDR2 YFSETQ. J gave up 1 base and V 1 base, and 1 base lay outside the gene matches. The CDR3, as DNA: TGCGCCAGCAGCTTGACAGGGGCGAACACTGAAGCTTTCTTT. Translation: CASSLTGANTEAFF.

The table lists this clone with a count of one. CDR3 sequence: CASSSQGANNEKLFF. The CDR3 region has the DNA TGTGCCAGCAGCTCTCAGGGGGCGAATAATGAAAAACTGTTTTTT. This chain links TRBV5-4 with TRBJ1-4; 8 bases agree with TRBD1. This CDR3 region has 15 residues. Germline values: CDR1 SGHNT, CDR2 YYREEE (reference sequence). V gave up 3 bases and J gave up 4 bases; unmatched junction bases: 5.

This clone was recorded only once. V gene TRBV28 combines with J gene TRBJ1-5; unclear D gene. CDR3 length: 15 residues. The germline V gene has CDR1 MDHEN and CDR2 SYDVKM. V was clipped by 3 bases and J by 1 base, with 10 bases between them. DNA of the CDR3: TGTGCCAGCAGTTTGAGCGGCCGCAGCAATCAGCCCCAGCATTTT. Its translation is CASSLSGRSNQPQHF.

A few counts support this clone. J is TRBJ2-6 and V is TRBV29-1; a weak D match, TRBD1 (5 bases). The V end was cut by 1 base, the J end by 2 bases, with 6 bases between. The CDR3 consists of 14 residues. Germline CDR1 is SQVTM and CDR2 is ANQGSEA. The CDR3: CSVEVGAGANVLTF. Here the CDR3 DNA reads TGCAGCGTTGAAGTAGGGGCTGGGGCCAACGTCCTGACTTTC.

This chain links TRBV25-1 with TRBJ1-2, with 11 bases aligning to TRBD1. Germline V gene lookup returns CDR1 MGHDK and CDR2 SYGVNS. The CDR3 is made up of 15 amino acids. Germline trimming cut 2 bases from V and 8 bases from J; bases unmatched to any gene: 7. CDR3 in amino acids: CASSEHGQGARGYTF. The CDR3 nucleotides are TGTGCCAGCAGTGAACACGGACAGGGGGCGCGAGGCTACACCTTC.